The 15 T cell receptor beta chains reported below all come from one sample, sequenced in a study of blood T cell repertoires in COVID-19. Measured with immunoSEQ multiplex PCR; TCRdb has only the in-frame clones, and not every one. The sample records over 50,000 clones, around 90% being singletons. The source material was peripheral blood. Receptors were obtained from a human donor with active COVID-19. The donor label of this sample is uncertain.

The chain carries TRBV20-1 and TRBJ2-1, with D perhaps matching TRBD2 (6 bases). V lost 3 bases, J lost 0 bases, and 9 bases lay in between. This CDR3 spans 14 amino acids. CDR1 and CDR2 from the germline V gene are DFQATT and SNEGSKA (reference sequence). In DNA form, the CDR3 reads TGCAGTGCTAGTAGCGGTAGCTCCTACAATGAGCAGTTCTTC. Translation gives CSASSGSSYNEQFF.

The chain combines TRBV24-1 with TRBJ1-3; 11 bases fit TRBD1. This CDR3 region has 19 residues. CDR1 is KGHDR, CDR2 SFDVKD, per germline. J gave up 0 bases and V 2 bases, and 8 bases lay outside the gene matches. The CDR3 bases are TGTGCCACCAGTGATTGGCAACCGGGACAGGGGGACTCTGGAAACACCATATATTTT. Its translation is CATSDWQPGQGDSGNTIYF.

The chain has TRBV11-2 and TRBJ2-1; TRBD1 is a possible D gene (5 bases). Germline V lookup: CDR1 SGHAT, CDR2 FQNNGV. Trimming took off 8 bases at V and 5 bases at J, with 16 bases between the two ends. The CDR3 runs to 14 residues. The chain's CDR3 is CASLGQGVHNEQFF. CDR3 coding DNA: TGTGCCAGCCTCGGGCAGGGTGTCCACAATGAGCAGTTCTTC.

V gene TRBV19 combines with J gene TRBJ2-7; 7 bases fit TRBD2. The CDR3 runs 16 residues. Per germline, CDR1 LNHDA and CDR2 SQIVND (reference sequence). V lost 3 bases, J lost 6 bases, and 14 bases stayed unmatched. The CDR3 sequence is CASSIATGPAGVEQYF. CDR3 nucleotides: TGTGCCAGTAGTATTGCGACGGGGCCGGCGGGGGTCGAGCAGTACTTC.

The CDR3 DNA follows: TGTGCCAGCAGCGCAGTAGCGTGGGAGACCCAGTACTTC. It translates to CASSAVAWETQYF. V is TRBV11-2 and J is TRBJ2-5, with D tentatively TRBD2 (5 bases). Trimming removed 5 bases at V and 5 bases at J, with 12 bases between. Per the germline V gene, CDR1 is SGHAT and CDR2 is FQNNGV. The length of the CDR3 is 13 residues.

The CDR3 here is CASSYHSQGPEAFF. The CDR3 DNA reads TGTGCCAGCAGTTACCACAGTCAAGGCCCTGAAGCTTTCTTT. V is TRBV6-2 or TRBV6-3 and J is TRBJ1-1; D gene ambiguous. Per germline, CDR1 MNHEY and CDR2 SVGEGT. Trimming removed 2 bases at V and 6 bases at J, with 13 bases between. This CDR3 has 14 amino acids.

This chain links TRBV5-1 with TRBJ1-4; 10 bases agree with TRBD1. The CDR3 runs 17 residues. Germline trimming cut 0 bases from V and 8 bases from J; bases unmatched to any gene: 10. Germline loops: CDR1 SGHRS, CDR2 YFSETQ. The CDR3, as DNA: TGCGCCAGCAGCTTGGAGGGACAGGGGATGTATTGGGAAAAACTGTTTTTT. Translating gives CASSLEGQGMYWEKLFF.

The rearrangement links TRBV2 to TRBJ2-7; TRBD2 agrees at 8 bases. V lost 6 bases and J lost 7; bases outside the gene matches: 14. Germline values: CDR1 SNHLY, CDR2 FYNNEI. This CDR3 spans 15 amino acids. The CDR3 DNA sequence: TGTGCCAGCAGGTCAAGCGGGAGCCCGGCGGGGGAGCAGTACTTC. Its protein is CASRSSGSPAGEQYF.

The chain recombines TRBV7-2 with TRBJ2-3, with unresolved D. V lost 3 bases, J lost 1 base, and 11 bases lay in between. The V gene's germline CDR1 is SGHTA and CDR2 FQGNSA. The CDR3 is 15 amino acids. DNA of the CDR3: TGTGCCAGCAGCTTTGCAGGCCTCGGCACAGATACGCAGTATTTT. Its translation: CASSFAGLGTDTQYF. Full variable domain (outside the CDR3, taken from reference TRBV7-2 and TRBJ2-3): GAGVSQSPSNKVTEKGKDVELRCDPISGHTALYWYRQSLGQGLEFLIYFQGNSAPDKSGLPSDRFSAERTGGSVSTLTIQRTQQEDSAVYLCASSFAGLGTDTQYFGPGTRLTVL.

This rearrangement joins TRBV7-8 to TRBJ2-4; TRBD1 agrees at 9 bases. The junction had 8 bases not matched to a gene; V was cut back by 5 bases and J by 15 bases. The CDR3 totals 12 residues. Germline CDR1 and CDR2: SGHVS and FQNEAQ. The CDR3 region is CASSPGQGTGYF. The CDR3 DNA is TGTGCCAGCAGCCCAGGACAGGGGACCGGGTACTTC.

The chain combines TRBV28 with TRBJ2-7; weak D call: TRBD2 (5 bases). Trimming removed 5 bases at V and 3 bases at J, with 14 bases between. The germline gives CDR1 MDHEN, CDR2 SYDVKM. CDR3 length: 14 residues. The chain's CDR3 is CASSPQDSFYEQYF. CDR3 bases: TGTGCCAGCAGTCCCCAGGACTCTTTCTACGAGCAGTACTTC. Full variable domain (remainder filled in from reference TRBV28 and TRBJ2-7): DVKVTQSSRYLVKRTGEKVFLECVQDMDHENMFWYRQDPGLGLRLIYFSYDVKMKEKGDIPEGYSVSREKKERFSLILESASTNQTSMYLCASSPQDSFYEQYFGPGTRLTVT.

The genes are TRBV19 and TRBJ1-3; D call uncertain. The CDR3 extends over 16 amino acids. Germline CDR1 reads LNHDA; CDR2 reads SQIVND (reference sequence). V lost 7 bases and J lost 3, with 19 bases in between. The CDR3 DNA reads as TGTGCCAGTACGCCTAACAGTGCGTTTTTTGGAAACACCATATATTTT. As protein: CASTPNSAFFGNTIYF.

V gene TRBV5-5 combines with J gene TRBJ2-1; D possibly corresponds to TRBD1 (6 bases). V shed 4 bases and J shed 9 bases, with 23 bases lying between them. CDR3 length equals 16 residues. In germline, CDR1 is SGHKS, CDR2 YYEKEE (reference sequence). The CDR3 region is CASSPGAGASAGEQFF. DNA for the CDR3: TGTGCCAGCAGCCCAGGGGCAGGGGCAAGCGCCGGTGAGCAGTTCTTC.

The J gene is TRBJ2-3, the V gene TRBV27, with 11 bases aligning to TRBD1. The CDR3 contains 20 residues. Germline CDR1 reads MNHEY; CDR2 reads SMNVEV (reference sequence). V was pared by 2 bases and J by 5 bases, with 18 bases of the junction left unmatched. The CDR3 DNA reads TGTGCCAGCAGTTTAAGGACAGGGGGCCGAGGCGAGTGGGCCATAGATACGCAGTATTTT. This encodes CASSLRTGGRGEWAIDTQYF.

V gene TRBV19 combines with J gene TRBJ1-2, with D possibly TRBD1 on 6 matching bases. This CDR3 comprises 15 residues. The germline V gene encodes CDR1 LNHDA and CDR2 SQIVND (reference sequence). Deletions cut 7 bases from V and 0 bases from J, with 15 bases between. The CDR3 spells CASTMRGGPNYGYTF. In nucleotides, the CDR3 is TGTGCCAGTACAATGAGGGGGGGACCTAACTATGGCTACACCTTC.